This T cell receptor (beta chain) was sequenced in a study of blood T cell repertoires in COVID-19. Study as a whole: From T cells, B-cell-depleted T cells, or PBMCs came the material, which was cDNA or gDNA.

This clone showed up just once. In the authors' workflow: Researchers report that nucleated cell counts were estimated from reference gene primer amplification. Repertoires were generated with immunoSEQ multiplex PCR, while TCRdb's copy carries only in-frame clones and drops some. V, J and clone size derive from that table, while D and trimming were established from the DNA sequence. The table lists over 200,000 clones, 92% of them singletons. V was clipped by 6 bases and J by 1 base; unmatched bases: 8. This CDR3 is built from 16 residues. CDR1 MDHEN and CDR2 SYDVKM come from the germline V gene. J is TRBJ2-4 and V is TRBV28; TRBD1 matches at 8 bases. The source of this sequence is a man between 25 and 39 years old with acute or convalescent COVID-19. The specimen was peripheral blood. The CDR3: CASSPGRGHAKNIQYF. The CDR3 bases are TGTGCCAGCAGCCCAGGCAGGGGGCATGCCAAAAACATTCAGTACTTC.